This T cell receptor beta chain was captured in a study of cytomegalovirus exposure and HLA in healthy donors. Assay used: immunoSEQ multiplex PCR; TCRdb lists only in-frame clones, some missing. The sample yields about 180,000 clones, 85% seen once. Germline V CDR1 and CDR2: LNHDA, SQIVND (reference sequence). The CDR3 contains 12 residues. With 5 bases removed from V and 7 bases from J, the gap between germline ends came to 11 bases. The chain carries TRBV19 and TRBJ1-2, with D tentatively TRBD1 (5 bases). Sequenced sample: PBMCs. This receptor was identified in a man between 18 and 35 years old in good health and CMV-seropositive. The CDR3 here is CASSRGVAGYTF. The DNA for the CDR3 is TGTGCCAGTAGTCGGGGGGTTGCTGGCTACACCTTC.